This T cell receptor beta chain stems from a study of T-cell reconstitution after alpha-beta-depleted transplantation in children. Preparation of the TCRbeta library involved a method that used unique molecular identifiers. From the PCR reads, TCRdb called clonotypes with MiXCR, one entry per CDR3 protein. The profile shows roughly 500,000 distinct CDR3 sequences, approximately 30% of them singletons. Trimming cost V 5 bases and J 4 bases, with 8 bases left between them. The CDR3 loop spans 13 amino acids. The germline V gene encodes CDR1 KGHDR and CDR2 SFDVKD. V usage is TRBV24-1 and J usage is TRBJ2-1; either TRBD1 or TRBD2 may supply D (5 bases each). Here the sequenced sample was PBMCs from the stem cell graft donor, taken from the stem cell graft. The clonotype was recovered from a human donor who donated a stem cell graft to a child with aplastic anemia. CDR3: CATSAWGYNEQFF. In DNA, the CDR3 is TGTGCCACCAGTGCCTGGGGGTACAATGAGCAGTTCTTC.